Listed below are T cell receptor beta chains from one sample, sequenced in a study of OX40 agonist ivuxolimab in advanced cancers. Profiled with immunoSEQ multiplex PCR; TCRdb holds only in-frame clones, not every one. The sample records some 130,000 clones, just over 90% being singletons. The material sequenced was CD4+ or CD8+ T cells sorted from blood, taken in a trial of the OX40 agonist ivuxolimab. These receptors all stem from an adult with an advanced solid tumor such as melanoma, head and neck, liver or kidney cancer. Each CDR3 is given with its conserved first and last residue. A D gene is named only where the DNA matches it firmly. Size is stated for part of the rows, as once, few or many counts, or as a class when the clone is expanded.

CASSEGELGGVREKLFF	TGTGCCAGCAGTGAGGGGGAGCTAGGGGGTGTACGGGAAAAACTGTTTTTT	TRBV6-1	.	.	TRBJ1-4
CASSLTGLETQYF	TGTGCCAGCAGCTTGACAGGGTTAGAGACCCAGTACTTC	TRBV7-2	.	TRBD1	TRBJ2-5
CASSLFTAGHNEQFF	TGTGCCAGCAGCTTATTCACAGCCGGGCACAATGAGCAGTTCTTC	TRBV7-3	.	.	TRBJ2-1
CASSIRDQPQHF	TGTGCCAGTAGTATAAGAGATCAGCCCCAGCATTTT	TRBV19	.	.	TRBJ1-5
CASSKTTRDGYTF	TGTGCCAGCAGCAAAACTACGAGGGATGGCTACACCTTC	TRBV5-8	.	.	TRBJ1-2
CASSLGLAGASHGDTQYF	TGTGCCAGCAGCTTAGGACTAGCGGGAGCTTCCCACGGAGATACGCAGTATTTT	TRBV7-9	few	TRBD2	TRBJ2-3
CASSPPGRGREGYTF	TGTGCCAGCAGCCCCCCCGGCAGGGGGCGCGAGGGCTACACCTTC	TRBV7-9	once	TRBD1	TRBJ1-2
CASSYVPTGRNYGYTF	TGTGCCAGCAGTTATGTTCCCACGGGCCGAAACTATGGCTACACCTTC	TRBV6-5	.	.	TRBJ1-2
CASSDGQGNTDTQYF	TGTGCCAGCAGTGACGGGCAGGGTAACACAGATACGCAGTATTTT	TRBV6-4	.	.	TRBJ2-3
CASSIRETQYF	TGTGCCAGTAGTATTAGGGAGACCCAGTACTTC	TRBV19	once	.	TRBJ2-5
CASSSGGGTEQYF	TGCGCCAGCAGCTCGGGGGGGGGCACCGAGCAGTACTTC	TRBV5-1	.	TRBD2	TRBJ2-7
CASTRQGMNTEAFF	TGCGCCAGCACAAGACAAGGGATGAACACTGAAGCTTTCTTT	TRBV5-1	once	.	TRBJ1-1
CASSIPRLGYNEQFF	TGTGCCAGTAGTATTCCTAGACTCGGGTACAATGAGCAGTTCTTC	TRBV19	.	.	TRBJ2-1
CASSLAHLSGELFF	TGTGCCAGCAGCTTAGCCCATTTAAGCGGGGAGCTGTTTTTT	TRBV11-2	.	.	TRBJ2-2
CATSGLAGETQYF	TGTGCCACCTCGGGACTAGCGGGAGAGACCCAGTACTTC	TRBV6-5	.	TRBD2	TRBJ2-5
CASSLALAGQETQYF	TGTGCCAGCAGCTTGGCGTTAGCGGGACAAGAGACCCAGTACTTC	TRBV5-4	.	TRBD2	TRBJ2-5
CASSQGLAGFADEQYF	TGTGCCAGCAGCCAAGGACTAGCGGGATTCGCGGACGAGCAGTACTTC	TRBV7-8	once	TRBD2	TRBJ2-7
CASSDRPGPSGSGYTF	TGTGCCAGCAGCGATAGACCAGGGCCGAGCGGGAGTGGCTACACCTTC	TRBV7-8	.	.	TRBJ1-2
CASSLRGQETQYF	TGTGCCAGCAGTCTTCGGGGGCAAGAGACCCAGTACTTC	TRBV27	.	.	TRBJ2-5
CATSPGLNSNTEAFF	TGCGCCACCTCCCCGGGATTAAATTCAAACACTGAAGCTTTCTTT	TRBV5-1	once	.	TRBJ1-1
CASSRRTGDAEQFF	TGTGCCAGCAGTCGACGGACAGGGGATGCTGAGCAGTTCTTC	TRBV2	.	TRBD1	TRBJ2-1
CASAGFGYGYTF	TGTGCCAGCGCCGGGTTTGGCTATGGCTACACCTTC	TRBV28	.	.	TRBJ1-2
CASSPTGHNSGNTIYF	TGTGCCAGCAGCCCGACAGGTCATAACTCTGGAAACACCATATATTTT	TRBV5-6	.	.	TRBJ1-3
CAGGQYNEQFF	TGTGCAGGGGGACAGTACAATGAGCAGTTCTTC	TRBV28	.	TRBD1	TRBJ2-1
CASSEWGLAHSYNEQFF	TGTGCCAGCAGTGAATGGGGACTAGCGCACTCCTACAATGAGCAGTTCTTC	TRBV25-1	.	TRBD2	TRBJ2-1
CASSELGLARTGELFF	TGTGCCAGCAGCGAGCTGGGACTAGCGCGTACCGGGGAGCTGTTTTTT	TRBV9	.	TRBD2	TRBJ2-2
CASRLAGAQETQYF	TGTGCCAGCAGGCTAGCGGGGGCACAAGAGACCCAGTACTTC	TRBV11-2	.	TRBD2	TRBJ2-5
CASRKGQDNNEQFF	TGTGCCAGCCGCAAAGGACAGGATAACAATGAGCAGTTCTTC	TRBV11-3	.	TRBD1	TRBJ2-1
CASSLSGGTDTQYF	TGTGCCAGCAGCCTTAGCGGGGGCACAGATACGCAGTATTTT	TRBV28	.	TRBD2	TRBJ2-3
CASLNRLAHSYEQYF	TGTGCCAGTCTAAATCGACTAGCGCACTCCTACGAGCAGTACTTC	TRBV6-1	few	TRBD2	TRBJ2-7
CASSQRTGNTGELFF	TGCGCCAGCAGCCAAAGGACAGGAAACACCGGGGAGCTGTTTTTT	TRBV4-3	.	TRBD1	TRBJ2-2
CASRGALTGVVKSYEQYF	TGTGCCAGCAGGGGAGCACTAACGGGAGTTGTAAAATCCTACGAGCAGTACTTC	TRBV2	once	.	TRBJ2-7